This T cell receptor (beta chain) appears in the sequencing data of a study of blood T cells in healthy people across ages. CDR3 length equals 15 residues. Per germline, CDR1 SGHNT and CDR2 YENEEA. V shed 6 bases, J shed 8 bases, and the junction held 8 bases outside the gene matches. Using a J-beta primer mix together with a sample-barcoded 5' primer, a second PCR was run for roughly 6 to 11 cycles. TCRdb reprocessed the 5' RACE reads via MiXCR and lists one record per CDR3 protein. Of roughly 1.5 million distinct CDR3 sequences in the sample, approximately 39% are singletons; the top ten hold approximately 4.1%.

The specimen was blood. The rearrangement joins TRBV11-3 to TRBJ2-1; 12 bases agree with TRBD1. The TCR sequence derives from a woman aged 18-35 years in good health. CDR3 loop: CASSPGTGGWDEQFF. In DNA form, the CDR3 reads TGTGCCAGCAGTCCCGGGACAGGGGGCTGGGATGAGCAGTTCTTC.